The clone carrying this T cell receptor beta chain was seen many times. Its target is not known. Using RNA transcripts as the source, TCR beta CDR3 regions were amplified. The study used the HTBI primer set for a first-round RT-PCR of the TCR CDR3. A single record per CDR3 protein comes from TCRdb applying MiXCR to the multiplex PCR reads. The sample contains 380,000 or so distinct CDR3 sequences, approximately 12% of which appear only once. Using roughly 9.4 ml of fresh peripheral blood, PBMCs were prepared. The data derive from a study of T cells in Graves' hyperthyroidism and ophthalmopathy. Findings and limits, study-wide: Most clonotypes expanded in thyroid above 0.001 were likewise present in blood. Using 13 V-J features, a model discriminated ophthalmopathy from stable hyperthyroidism.

Germline CDR1 and CDR2: SNHLY and FYNNEI. The length of the CDR3 is 13 residues. V trimming: 7 bases; J trimming: 3 bases; junction bases outside the gene matches: 3. The sequencing sample was made of blood. The V gene is TRBV2, the J gene TRBJ1-2; 9 bases match TRBD1. The clonotype comes from a man under 40 with Graves' hyperthyroidism that later progressed to Graves' ophthalmopathy. DNA of the CDR3: TGTGCCAGCATGAGGACAGGGGACTATGGCTACACCTTC. Protein sequence: CASMRTGDYGYTF.